This T cell receptor beta chain was profiled in a study of blood T cell repertoires in COVID-19. About the study: Sample material is recorded as cDNA or gDNA derived from T cells, B-cell-depleted T cells, or PBMCs.

The V and J ends lost 5 bases and 2 bases respectively, with 10 bases between them. The CDR3 has 14 residues. Germline-derived CDR1 and CDR2 are SNHLY and FYNNEI. Method: immunoSEQ multiplex PCR; TCRdb's copy keeps in-frame clones and lacks some. The sample contains roughly 230,000 clones, around 80% of which appear only once. Sample: peripheral blood. The TCR comes from a human donor in a cohort sampled during active COVID-19. The J gene is TRBJ1-3, the V gene TRBV2, with a possible D match to TRBD1 (6 bases). The CDR3 loop reads CASSSTGTGNTIYF. CDR3 bases: TGTGCCAGCAGTTCCACAGGGACTGGAAACACCATATATTTT.